The following is a TCR beta chain sequence with its context. This clone was observed a few times. There is no known antigen for this receptor. Base quality data are lacking; no much larger clone is found one base away. Library prep was done by the immunoSEQ multiplex PCR assay. Here the immuneACCESS table is served through TCRdb, limited to in-frame sequences with V and J called. Missing clones are a known gap in these copies; in checked studies unresolved V genes cover under half, and the rest lacks a known reason. The sample table shows about 84,000 clones, and 65% to 90% are seen once. The ten top clones hold roughly 10% of the sample. The record originates from a study of control samples from healthy donors and cancer patients (dated by TCRdb to 2019 to 2021). V gives up 0 bases and J gives up 7 bases, and the segment between their germline ends measures 11 bases. From a lookup of the germline V gene (reference sequence), CDR1 and CDR2 are SGHNT and YYREEE. The CDR3 holds 14 amino acids from the cysteine to the phenylalanine. Here the CDR3 DNA is all that survives: 42 bases in frame from base 1.

The receptor was derived from a man between 60 and 70 years old with head and neck cancer. The sequenced material came from PBMCs. This chain is built from TRBV5-4 and TRBJ1-5; TRBD1 is a weak D gene call, 5 bases matching. Here is the DNA: TGTGCCAGCAGCTTGGGTGGGTGGGGGCAGCCCCAGCATTTT. Its protein product is CASSLGGWGQPQHF.